These 8 T cell receptor beta chains originate from one sample sequenced in a study of PD-1 blockade in classical Hodgkin lymphoma. Relapse after autologous stem cell transplantation occurred in every patient, and brentuximab vedotin exposure varied. Measured with immunoSEQ multiplex PCR; TCRdb has only the in-frame clones, and not every one. The sample contains over 35,000 clones, 85% to 90% of which appear only once. Sample: peripheral blood mononuclear cells (PBMCs), taken before the second cycle of nivolumab. All receptors derive from a human donor with classical Hodgkin lymphoma.

The V call is TRBV5-1, the J call TRBJ2-7, with 7 bases identical to TRBD2. With 4 bases clipped from V and 4 bases from J, the junction kept 5 bases outside the gene matches. The CDR3 loop spans 13 amino acids. Per germline, CDR1 SGHRS and CDR2 YFSETQ. The CDR3 here is CASSVQLAYEQYF. The CDR3 nucleotides read TGCGCCAGCAGCGTGCAACTAGCGTACGAGCAGTACTTC.

This chain joins TRBV5-1 and TRBJ1-4, with D unresolved. The CDR3 runs 17 residues. Looked up from germline, CDR1 is SGHRS and CDR2 is YFSETQ. Trimming shortened V by 0 bases and J by 0 bases, and 12 bases separated the two germline ends. The CDR3 DNA is TGCGCCAGCAGCTTGGCCATGACGGCTTCAACTAATGAAAAACTGTTTTTT. It translates to CASSLAMTASTNEKLFF.

In this sample, this clone turned up a few times. The chain joins TRBV19 to TRBJ2-7, with 14 bases aligning to TRBD2. The germline gives CDR1 LNHDA, CDR2 SQIVND (reference sequence). J gave up 6 bases and V 3 bases, and 7 bases lay outside the gene matches. The CDR3 has 16 residues. CDR3 in amino acids: CASSMWGTSGSPEQYF. CDR3 coding DNA: TGTGCCAGTAGTATGTGGGGGACTAGCGGGAGCCCCGAGCAGTACTTC.

This clone turned up a few times. This chain links TRBV5-1 with TRBJ1-6, with 8 bases lining up with TRBD1. The germline V gene has CDR1 SGHRS and CDR2 YFSETQ. V lost 4 bases to trimming and J lost 10 bases; unmatched junction nucleotides: 16. The CDR3 contains 17 residues. The DNA of the CDR3 is TGCGCCAGCAGCACCACCGGGACAGGTTTGGGGGGATCACCCCTCCACTTT. Translated: CASSTTGTGLGGSPLHF.

This sequence joins TRBV28 and TRBJ1-2, with D possibly matching TRBD1 (5 bases). The V end lost 4 bases, the J end lost 4 bases, and 16 bases lay between the germline ends. This CDR3 is built from 15 residues. Germline-derived CDR1 and CDR2 are MDHEN and SYDVKM. The CDR3 sequence is CASSSSGGVSYGYTF. In nucleotides, the CDR3 is TGTGCCAGCAGTTCCTCGGGGGGGGTGAGCTATGGCTACACCTTC.

The chain recombines TRBV11-3 with TRBJ2-7; 7 nucleotides align to TRBD1. V lost 8 bases to trimming and J lost 5 bases; unmatched junction nucleotides: 6. The CDR3 loop spans 12 amino acids. From germline, CDR1 is SGHNT and CDR2 YENEEA. The CDR3 DNA reads TGTGCCAGCGGCCGAGGGGGCAACGAGCAGTACTTC. It encodes CASGRGGNEQYF.

The V gene is TRBV4-3, the J gene TRBJ1-2, with D maybe TRBD1 (5 bases). Trimming left V 2 bases short and J 0 bases short, with 16 bases between. Germline assignment: CDR1 LGHNA and CDR2 YSLEER. The CDR3 is 17 residues long. The CDR3 nucleotides read TGCGCCAGCAGCCAAACCTCACAAGGGGCAGCTAACTATGGCTACACCTTC. Translation gives CASSQTSQGAANYGYTF.

The chain is built from TRBV19 and TRBJ1-4, with no clear D. Germline V lookup: CDR1 LNHDA, CDR2 SQIVND (reference sequence). This CDR3 spans 15 amino acids. Trimming cost V 4 bases and J 5 bases, with 14 bases left between them. The CDR3 nucleotides read TGTGCCAGTAGTACCTCTAGGGCTGCAAATGAAAAACTGTTTTTT. Translated, it gives CASSTSRAANEKLFF.